A single T cell receptor beta chain is shown here with its context. This clonotype was seen at least ten times. Its specific antigen is unknown. No much larger clone exists at a distance of one base, and base qualities are not known. This sample was taken from a study of T-cell memory formation after mild COVID-19 (dated by TCRdb to the early 2020s). About the full investigation: TCR sequence clusters from the two donors were found to be largely donor specific. The cohort was made up of two young adult volunteers, one female and one male, who were previously healthy. T-cell clones expanding and contracting after mild COVID-19 in two donors were tracked by longitudinal TCRalpha and TCRbeta repertoire sequencing.

CDR1 and CDR2 (SGHTA, FQGTGA) derive from the germline V gene. CDR3 length: 15 amino acids, cysteine to phenylalanine. The CDR3 DNA has 45 bases and is translated from base 1. V is cut by 5 bases and J by 12 bases, and the space between the germline ends is 23 bases. Ficoll-Paque density gradient centrifugation was the method used to isolate PBMCs. What the work shows at the level of the full study, not this receptor alone: SARS-CoV-2 specificity of the second-wave clones peaking on day 37 was not confirmed. The study covered only a couple of mild cases, and larger cohorts including severe cases with pre-infection samples were considered necessary. Contracting CD4+ clones were located mainly in the CM and EM memory subsets, whereas CD8+ clones were found to be enriched in EMRA. The detection of some responding clones in pre-infection memory suggests that pre-existing cross-reactive memory T cells joined the SARS-CoV-2 response. Balanced CD4/CD8 phenotypes were observed for clones contracting from day 15 to 85, whereas a bias towards CD4+ was observed for a second wave of clones expanding from day 15 to 37.

The sequencer listed for this sample is Illumina NovaSeq 6000. cDNA libraries for TCRalpha and TCRbeta were prepared by 5'RACE using constant-segment primers, with sample barcodes and unique molecular identifiers added. Trizol reagent was used to extract RNA from every sample. The libraries were amplified in two PCR steps, and the second step added a second sample barcode and Illumina TruSeq adapters. Sequencing of libraries was performed on an Illumina NovaSeq with 2 x 150 bp paired-end reads. On the authors' methods: Reads were demultiplexed and collapsed into UMI-guided consensus sequences with migec v1.2.7. With mixcr v2.1.11, UMI consensuses were aligned to TRA and TRB V and J templates and assembled into clonotypes. Clonotypes were classified as expanded or contracted when called significant by both edgeR and NoisET, with noise models trained on biological replicates. edgeR calls used a false discovery rate-adjusted p below 0.01 and a log2 fold-change threshold of 1. As an exploratory analysis of dynamics, max-normalized trajectories of the 1000 most abundant clonotypes were examined by PCA with hierarchical clustering. Separately sequenced CD4+ and CD8+ repertoires were used to assign the CD4 or CD8 phenotype of responding clones. TCRdb handled the public reads itself, with Q25 trimming in fastp and clone calling in MiXCR, and kept productive beta chains. Each record represents a unique CDR3 protein, reported with the most common genes and DNA among its rows. The V and J calls were not made by the authors but by TCRdb's processing. This sample has more than 150,000 distinct CDR3 sequences in its table, and under 20% of those were observed once. Roughly 3.9% of the sample lies in the top ten.

The TCR was taken from a man between 18 and 29 years old who had mild COVID-19 (a few samples of this study predate the infection). The sample titles of this study are shuffled in the database, so cell type and time point are left out; the donor was told from shared clones. Sequenced input: PBMCs or a T cell subset sorted from them (not recorded which). The chain uses TRBV7-3 and TRBJ2-1; too little of a D gene remains to name it. This receptor carries the CDR3 CASSPGAGSQNPQFF. Read as DNA, the sequence is TGTGCCAGCAGCCCGGGCGCAGGATCCCAGAACCCGCAGTTCTTC. The reference TRBV7-3 and TRBJ2-1 proteins fill in what lies around the CDR3, so the full variable domain reads GAGVSQTPSNKVTEKGKYVELRCDPISGHTALYWYRQSLGQGPEFLIYFQGTGAADDSGLPNDRFFAVRPEGSVSTLKIQRTERGDSAVYLCASSPGAGSQNPQFFGPGTRLTVL.